One sample yielded the 15 T cell receptor beta chains listed below, sequenced in a study of cytotoxic CD8 clonotypes in ibrutinib-treated CLL. Some clones are missing from TCRdb's copy, which holds only in-frame ones; the method was immunoSEQ multiplex PCR. The data show about 130,000 clones, with 70% to 90% seen just once and about 2.1% held by the top ten. Sequencing was performed on PBMCs, taken after 24 months of ibrutinib treatment. These receptors came from a human donor with chronic lymphocytic leukemia.

In this sample, this clone is medium-sized. The rearrangement joins TRBV4-2 to TRBJ1-2; D is undetermined. The CDR3 has 14 amino acids. The V and J ends lost 0 bases and 7 bases respectively, with 12 bases between them. In germline, CDR1 is LGHNA, CDR2 YNFKEQ. The CDR3 DNA follows: TGTGCCAGCAGCCAAGATGCAGGCCCGGGTGGCTACACCTTC. Amino acid sequence: CASSQDAGPGGYTF.

This sequence joins TRBV7-2 and TRBJ2-4; no definite D call. Between the trimmed V and J ends, which lost 6 bases and 1 base, there was a span of 13 bases. The CDR3 runs to 15 residues. The germline gives CDR1 SGHTA, CDR2 FQGNSA. The CDR3 spells CASSLEVGAKNIQYF. Here the CDR3 DNA reads TGTGCCAGCAGTCTCGAGGTGGGGGCCAAAAACATTCAGTACTTC.

This clone was detected once. This chain links TRBV6-5 with TRBJ2-7, with D possibly matching TRBD2 (7 bases). This CDR3 is 14 amino acids long. Trimming removed 4 bases from V and 2 bases from J, with 12 bases in between. The germline V gene encodes CDR1 MNHEY and CDR2 SVGAGI. CDR3 DNA: TGTGCCAGCAGTTGGGGAGGGGGGGCCTACGAGCAGTACTTC. Translation gives CASSWGGGAYEQYF.

The V and J genes are TRBV6-5 and TRBJ2-7, with D perhaps being TRBD1 or TRBD2 (6 bases each). Per the germline V gene, CDR1 is MNHEY and CDR2 is SVGAGI. The CDR3 totals 13 residues. V was clipped by 5 bases and J by 3 bases, with 11 bases between them. CDR3 sequence (DNA): TGTGCCAGCAGTCAGGGGAGGCTCTACGAGCAGTACTTC. Its protein product is CASSQGRLYEQYF.

This clone has only a few counts. V is TRBV5-4 and J is TRBJ1-2; tentative D call: TRBD1 (5 bases). The germline gives CDR1 SGHNT, CDR2 YYREEE (reference sequence). The CDR3 has 12 residues. Deletions cut 4 bases from V and 4 bases from J, with 8 bases between. CDR3 nucleotide sequence: TGTGCCAGCAGCGCCGACAGCTATGGCTACACCTTC. This codes for CASSADSYGYTF.

DNA for the CDR3: TGTGCCAGCAGCGCCTCGGGGCAGGGGTGGATCCAGACCCAGTACTTC. Amino acid sequence: CASSASGQGWIQTQYF. V usage is TRBV5-4 and J usage is TRBJ2-5; tentative D call: TRBD1 (6 bases). V lost 4 bases, J lost 6 bases, and 22 bases lay in between. This CDR3 has 16 residues. The V gene's germline CDR1 is SGHNT and CDR2 YYREEE (reference sequence).

This chain uses TRBV2 with TRBJ1-2; weak D call: TRBD1 (5 bases). V lost 2 bases to trimming and J lost 5 bases, with 12 bases between them. CDR1 is SNHLY and CDR2 is FYNNEI in the germline V gene. The CDR3 spans 14 residues. CDR3 sequence reads: CASSEKPGRYGYTF. Written as DNA, the CDR3 is TGTGCCAGCAGTGAAAAGCCGGGACGGTATGGCTACACCTTC.

The CDR3 bases are TGTGCCATCGCTGAATTGAACACTGAAGCTTTCTTT. Amino acid sequence: CAIAELNTEAFF. This chain connects TRBV10-3 to TRBJ1-1; D uncertain. Germline V gene data show CDR1 as ENHRY and CDR2 as SYGVKD. This CDR3 comprises 12 residues. Trimming took off 8 bases at V and 0 bases at J, with 7 bases between the two ends.

This rearrangement joins TRBV7-3 to TRBJ2-5, with 8 bases matching TRBD2. The junction had 0 bases not matched to a gene; V was cut back by 5 bases and J by 4 bases. The CDR3 covers 12 residues. CDR1 is SGHTA, CDR2 FQGTGA, per germline. The chain's CDR3 is CASSRGGETQYF. In DNA form, the CDR3 reads TGTGCCAGCAGCCGGGGGGGAGAGACCCAGTACTTC.

The chain has TRBV9 and TRBJ2-1; D remains ambiguous. Germline CDR1 reads SGDLS; CDR2 reads YYNGEE. This CDR3 has 14 residues. The ends were cut back, 0 bases at V and 5 bases at J, with 9 bases in the middle. The CDR3, as DNA: TGTGCCAGCAGCGTAGATGTAGGGAACAATGAGCAGTTCTTC. This codes for CASSVDVGNNEQFF. Drawing the rest from reference TRBV9 and TRBJ2-1, the complete variable domain is DSGVTQTPKHLITATGQRVTLRCSPRSGDLSVYWYQQSLDQGLQFLIQYYNGEERAKGNILERFSAQQFPDLHSELNLSSLELGDSALYFCASSVDVGNNEQFFGPGTRLTVL.

The CDR3 DNA sequence: TGCGCCAGCAGCTTGGGGTTTAATGAGCAGTTCTTC. Its protein product is CASSLGFNEQFF. The chain links TRBV5-1 to TRBJ2-1, with D hard to call. The CDR3 sequence is 12 residues long. Germline V gene data show CDR1 as SGHRS and CDR2 as YFSETQ. V dropped 0 bases and J dropped 7 bases, with 5 bases sitting between them. The full variable domain, completed using reference TRBV5-1 and TRBJ2-1, is KAGVTQTPRYLIKTRGQQVTLSCSPISGHRSVSWYQQTPGQGLQFLFEYFSETQRNKGNFPGRFSGRQFSNSRSEMNVSTLELGDSALYLCASSLGFNEQFFGPGTRLTVL.

V gene TRBV30 combines with J gene TRBJ1-5; TRBD1 is a possible D gene (5 bases). The germline gives CDR1 GTSNPN, CDR2 SVGIG (reference sequence). V was pared by 3 bases and J by 6 bases, with 15 bases between. The CDR3 sequence is 14 residues long. The CDR3 DNA sequence: TGTGCCTGGAGCGTGGGGGATTGGGTTCAGCCCCAGCATTTT. Its protein product is CAWSVGDWVQPQHF.

The chain couples TRBV7-2 to TRBJ2-1; D not certain. Germline loops: CDR1 SGHTA, CDR2 FQGNSA. The V end was cut by 5 bases, the J end by 8 bases, with 13 bases between. The CDR3 is 13 residues long. The CDR3 nucleotides are TGTGCCAGCAGCCTTGAACTCCGGCATGAGCAGTTCTTC. Translated, it gives CASSLELRHEQFF.

The chain recombines TRBV6-1 with TRBJ2-1; 9 bases match TRBD2. This CDR3 contains 15 residues. J was trimmed by 8 bases and V by 1 base; bases with no gene match: 6. The germline V gene has CDR1 MNHNS and CDR2 SASEGT. This CDR3 is CASSEETSGWDEQFF. DNA of the CDR3: TGTGCCAGCAGTGAAGAGACTAGCGGATGGGATGAGCAGTTCTTC.

Here the CDR3 DNA reads TGTGCCAGCAGCTTAATGGACCACTTCACGCGTTTTTTT. The encoded protein is CASSLMDHFTRFF. The chain uses TRBV11-2 and TRBJ1-4; D remains unclear. The V end lost 2 bases, the J end lost 17 bases, and 18 bases lay between the germline ends. Germline CDR1 SGHAT, CDR2 FQNNGV. The CDR3 is made up of 13 amino acids.